This TCR beta chain was sequenced for a study of T cell changes during pregnancy in multiple sclerosis. Only in-frame clones appear in the TCRdb table, and some are missing; sequencing was by immunoSEQ multiplex PCR. The sample holds tens of thousands of clones, approximately 94% seen once. This clone came up once. CDR1 is SGHTA, CDR2 FQGNSA, per germline. V gave up 1 base and J gave up 0 bases, with 12 bases separating them. The CDR3 contains 16 residues. The sequence was collected from a female donor with multiple sclerosis, enrolled in a pregnancy study. The source was CD4+ T cells from peripheral blood mononuclear cells, collected in the second trimester of pregnancy. The genes are TRBV7-2 and TRBJ1-1, with D possibly matching TRBD1 (5 bases). As DNA, the CDR3 is TGTGCCAGCAGCTTAGAACGGGGGATCGTGAACACTGAAGCTTTCTTT. Encoded protein: CASSLERGIVNTEAFF. The full variable domain, rest sourced from reference TRBV7-2 and TRBJ1-1, is GAGVSQSPSNKVTEKGKDVELRCDPISGHTALYWYRQSLGQGLEFLIYFQGNSAPDKSGLPSDRFSAERTGGSVSTLTIQRTQQEDSAVYLCASSLERGIVNTEAFFGQGTRLTVV.